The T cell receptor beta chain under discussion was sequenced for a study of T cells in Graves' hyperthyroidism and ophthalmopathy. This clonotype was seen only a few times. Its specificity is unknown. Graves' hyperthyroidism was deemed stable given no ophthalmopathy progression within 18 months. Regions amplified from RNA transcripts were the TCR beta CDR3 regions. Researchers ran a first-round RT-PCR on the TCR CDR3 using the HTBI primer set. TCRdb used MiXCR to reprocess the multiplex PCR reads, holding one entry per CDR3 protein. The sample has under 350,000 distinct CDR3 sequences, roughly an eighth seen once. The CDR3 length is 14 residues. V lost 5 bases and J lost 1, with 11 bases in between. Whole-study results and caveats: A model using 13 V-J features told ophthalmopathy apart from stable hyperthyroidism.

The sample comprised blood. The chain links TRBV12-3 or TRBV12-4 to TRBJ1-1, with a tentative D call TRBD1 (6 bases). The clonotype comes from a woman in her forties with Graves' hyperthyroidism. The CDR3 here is CASSHTGRNTEAFF. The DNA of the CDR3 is TGTGCCAGCAGTCATACAGGGCGGAACACTGAAGCTTTCTTT.